These 26 T cell receptor beta chains came from one sample sequenced in a study of T cells in localized non-small cell lung cancer. Clones were read by immunoSEQ multiplex PCR, and TCRdb kept only the in-frame ones, dropping some. The top ten hold 5.2% of the sample, which has approximately 11,000 clones, 29% seen once. The sample consisted of lung tumor tissue, taken before any cancer treatment. These receptors were taken from a man aged 40 to 70 with stage I lung adenocarcinoma.

This sequence joins TRBV12-5 and TRBJ2-3; D remains unclear. V lost 0 bases and J 4 bases, leaving 5 bases between the germline ends. The CDR3 length is 13 residues. CDR1 is LGHNT and CDR2 is FRNRAP in the germline V gene. The CDR3 coding sequence is TGTGCTAGTGGTTTGGTACTCCCAGATACGCAGTATTTT. Protein product: CASGLVLPDTQYF.

The rearrangement joins TRBV6-8 to TRBJ1-1; D remains ambiguous. CDR3 length: 13 residues. Germline CDR1 and CDR2: MNHGY and SAAAGT. V lost 2 bases, J lost 4 bases, and 8 bases lay in between. Here the CDR3 reads CASSYTGFTEAFF. CDR3 sequence (DNA): TGTGCCAGCAGTTACACGGGATTCACTGAAGCTTTCTTT.

In its sample, this clone was seen many times. The chain employs TRBV6-8 and TRBJ1-2; D perhaps matches TRBD1 (5 bases). The CDR3 runs 14 residues. The V and J ends lost 7 bases and 9 bases respectively, with 21 bases between them. Germline CDR1 is MNHGY and CDR2 is SAAAGT. CDR3 residues: CASIPTGREGSYTF. The DNA for the CDR3 is TGTGCCAGCATCCCTACCGGGAGGGAGGGGAGCTACACCTTC.

A few counts support this clone. The chain is built from TRBV2 and TRBJ2-2; tentatively, D is TRBD2 (5 bases). CDR3 length: 14 amino acids. Germline lookup yields CDR1 SNHLY and CDR2 FYNNEI. Trimming cost V 4 bases and J 3 bases, with 9 bases left between them. The chain's CDR3 is CASSAARDTGELFF. Here the CDR3 DNA reads TGTGCCAGCAGTGCCGCGAGGGACACCGGGGAGCTGTTTTTT.

The chain has TRBV18 and TRBJ1-1; a weak D match, TRBD1 (6 bases). The CDR3 is 15 residues long. Deletions cut 2 bases from V and 4 bases from J, with 14 bases between. Looked up from germline, CDR1 is KGHSH and CDR2 is LQKENI. The CDR3 loop is CASSPYPGAATEAFF. The CDR3, as DNA: TGTGCCAGCTCACCATACCCGGGGGCGGCCACTGAAGCTTTCTTT.

The chain joins TRBV29-1 to TRBJ2-7; 9 nucleotides line up with TRBD1. The germline CDR1 and CDR2 sequences are SQVTM and ANQGSEA. V trimming: 4 bases; J trimming: 3 bases; junction bases outside the gene matches: 4. The CDR3 is 13 residues long. The CDR3 sequence is CSVGGTGNYEQYF. The CDR3 DNA is TGCAGCGTTGGTGGGACAGGGAACTACGAGCAGTACTTC.

This sequence joins TRBV6-8 and TRBJ2-1, with a possible D match to TRBD1 (5 bases). The CDR3 is 13 residues long. Germline assignment: CDR1 MNHGY and CDR2 SAAAGT. Trimming shortened V by 10 bases and J by 15 bases, and 25 bases separated the two germline ends. CDR3 region: CAIRVESPGSLFF. CDR3 DNA: TGTGCCATCAGGGTTGAGTCCCCCGGGTCGTTGTTCTTC.

This sequence joins TRBV6-8 and TRBJ2-7; D possibly corresponds to TRBD2 (6 bases). The CDR3 contains 17 residues. Trimming left V 8 bases short and J 1 base short, with 24 bases between. Germline V gene lookup returns CDR1 MNHGY and CDR2 SAAAGT. CDR3 DNA sequence: TGTGCCAGCCAAAGGACCCAGCTCGCGGGGACTTCCTACGAGCAGTACTTC. Its protein product is CASQRTQLAGTSYEQYF.

The V call is TRBV19, the J call TRBJ2-7; 10 positions agree with TRBD1. The CDR3 runs 14 residues. Trimming cost V 8 bases and J 5 bases; bases outside gene matches: 9. CDR1 is LNHDA, CDR2 SQIVND, per germline (reference sequence). As DNA, the CDR3 is TGTGCCAGTTCTGACAGGGGGCAAGGGGACGAGCAGTACTTC. This gives the protein CASSDRGQGDEQYF.

This chain links TRBV19 with TRBJ2-3; 10 bases are shared with TRBD2. The CDR3 loop spans 15 amino acids. The junction had 3 bases not matched to a gene; V was cut back by 4 bases and J by 2 bases. CDR1 LNHDA and CDR2 SQIVND come from the germline V gene (reference sequence). The CDR3 protein is CASSTSGGITDTQYF. CDR3 nucleotides: TGTGCCAGTAGTACTAGCGGGGGCATCACAGATACGCAGTATTTT.

The rearrangement links TRBV10-2 to TRBJ1-5, with 9 bases aligning to TRBD1. The CDR3 has 14 amino acids. Germline assignment: CDR1 WSHSY and CDR2 SAAADI. J was trimmed by 4 bases and V by 5 bases; bases with no gene match: 3. CDR3 region: CASSLTGGNQPQHF. CDR3 coding DNA: TGCGCCAGCAGTCTGACAGGGGGTAATCAGCCCCAGCATTTT.

The chain joins TRBV6-8 to TRBJ1-1; 8 bases agree with TRBD1. J was trimmed by 0 bases and V by 5 bases; bases with no gene match: 5. This CDR3 has 15 residues. Germline V gives CDR1 MNHGY, CDR2 SAAAGT. The CDR3 bases are TGTGCCAGCAGTAGGACAGGGACCATGAACACTGAAGCTTTCTTT. It yields the protein CASSRTGTMNTEAFF.

This clone was seen more than once but under ten times. The chain recombines TRBV11-3 with TRBJ2-1, with D possibly being TRBD1 (5 bases). CDR1 SGHNT and CDR2 YENEEA come from the germline V gene. The CDR3 loop spans 17 amino acids. V shed 2 bases and J shed 5 bases, with 19 bases lying between them. The CDR3 loop is CASSLRPDIRSDNEQFF. CDR3 nucleotides: TGTGCCAGCAGCTTACGACCGGACATCCGGAGCGACAATGAGCAGTTCTTC.

This clone was seen a handful of times. The V and J genes are TRBV11-3 and TRBJ1-5; D is ambiguous. Germline lookup yields CDR1 SGHNT and CDR2 YENEEA. The CDR3 is 18 amino acids. Trimming removed 1 base at V and 1 base at J, with 17 bases between. CDR3 DNA: TGTGCCAGCAGCTTAGGATACGGAGGGTCAGACAGCAATCAGCCCCAGCATTTT. Protein: CASSLGYGGSDSNQPQHF.

This clone occurred a few times. The chain combines TRBV4-1 with TRBJ1-5; 7 bases align to TRBD1. Germline CDR1 MGHRA, CDR2 YSYEKL. The CDR3 is 18 residues long. The trim removed 3 bases at V and 6 bases at J, leaving 17 bases unmatched. The CDR3 reads CASSQTLLGRGPGQPQHF. For the CDR3, the DNA is TGCGCCAGCAGCCAGACCCTCCTTGGGAGGGGGCCAGGTCAGCCCCAGCATTTT.

V gene TRBV28 combines with J gene TRBJ2-7, with a weak D call TRBD1 (5 bases). CDR1 and CDR2 from the germline V gene are MDHEN and SYDVKM. The V end was cut by 11 bases, the J end by 1 base, with 15 bases between. The CDR3 runs 13 residues. Here the CDR3 DNA reads TGTGCCTCGAAAAGGGGCTATTCCTACGAGCAGTACTTC. Translation gives CASKRGYSYEQYF.

This clone was seen more than once but under ten times. V gene TRBV28 combines with J gene TRBJ1-1; 8 bases map to TRBD1. The CDR3 runs to 15 residues. Germline trimming cut 1 base from V and 4 bases from J; bases unmatched to any gene: 5. Germline V gene sequence: CDR1 MDHEN, CDR2 SYDVKM. The chain's CDR3 is CASSLSTGGRTEAFF. The CDR3 DNA is TGTGCCAGCAGTTTATCAACAGGGGGTCGCACTGAAGCTTTCTTT. The whole variable domain, filled in from reference TRBV28 and TRBJ1-1, reads DVKVTQSSRYLVKRTGEKVFLECVQDMDHENMFWYRQDPGLGLRLIYFSYDVKMKEKGDIPEGYSVSREKKERFSLILESASTNQTSMYLCASSLSTGGRTEAFFGQGTRLTVV.

J is TRBJ2-1 and V is TRBV9; TRBD1 or TRBD2 may be the D gene (5 bases each). Trimming took 0 bases from V and 6 from J, leaving 13 bases between them. CDR3 size: 15 residues. Germline V gene data show CDR1 as SGDLS and CDR2 as YYNGEE. This chain's CDR3 is CASSVGGTLSNEQFF. CDR3 nucleotides: TGTGCCAGCAGCGTAGGGGGGACCTTAAGCAATGAGCAGTTCTTC.

The chain combines TRBV15 with TRBJ1-2; 8 bases align to TRBD1. The CDR3 is 15 residues long. V was clipped by 0 bases and J by 7 bases; unmatched bases: 7. The germline V gene encodes CDR1 LNHNV and CDR2 YYDKDF (reference sequence). For the CDR3, the DNA is TGTGCCACCAGCAGAGATAGACAGGGGACCGGTGGCTACACCTTC. The encoded protein is CATSRDRQGTGGYTF.

The chain recombines TRBV5-1 with TRBJ2-2; D is perhaps TRBD2 (7 bases). V lost 6 bases to trimming and J lost 0 bases, with 18 bases between them. The length of the CDR3 is 17 residues. Per germline, CDR1 SGHRS and CDR2 YFSETQ. This CDR3 is CASKVLGGDANTGELFF. CDR3 nucleotides: TGCGCCAGCAAGGTGTTAGGGGGGGACGCGAACACCGGGGAGCTGTTTTTT.

To note about this clone: Relative to the germline gene, one junction end is altered; a read error may explain this. The genes are TRBV6-8 and TRBJ1-2; 10 bases fit TRBD1. Germline loops: CDR1 MNHGY, CDR2 SAAAGT. The CDR3 is made up of 14 amino acids. The DNA of the CDR3 is TGTGCCATCAGTCGTGACAGGGGGCTTGGTGGCTACACCTTC. Encoded protein: CAISRDRGLGGYTF.

This rearrangement joins TRBV29-1 to TRBJ2-7, with 8 positions matching TRBD1. Germline V CDR1 and CDR2: SQVTM, ANQGSEA. V lost 4 bases to trimming and J lost 2 bases; unmatched junction nucleotides: 4. There are 13 residues in the CDR3. CDR3 in amino acids: CSVAQGATYEQYF. CDR3 DNA sequence: TGCAGCGTTGCTCAGGGGGCGACCTACGAGCAGTACTTC.

The CDR3 loop reads CASSEKRGYSNQPQHF. The CDR3 nucleotides are TGTGCCAGCAGTGAGAAGCGGGGGTATAGCAATCAGCCCCAGCATTTT. V is TRBV6-8 and J is TRBJ1-5; D is perhaps TRBD1 (5 bases). CDR3 length: 16 amino acids. Germline lookup yields CDR1 MNHGY and CDR2 SAAAGT. Trimming pared 5 bases from V and 0 bases from J, leaving 14 bases between.

By share, this clone counts as medium-sized (0.01 to 0.1%). This chain joins TRBV11-3 and TRBJ1-5, with TRBD1 identical over 7 bases. J was trimmed by 5 bases and V by 4 bases; bases with no gene match: 8. The CDR3 runs 15 residues. Germline V gene lookup returns CDR1 SGHNT and CDR2 YENEEA. CDR3 loop: CASSSGDRTYQPQHF. The CDR3 nucleotides read TGTGCCAGCAGCTCCGGGGACAGAACTTATCAGCCCCAGCATTTT. Variable domain in full (rest from reference TRBV11-3 and TRBJ1-5): EAGVVQSPRYKIIEKKQPVAFWCNPISGHNTLYWYLQNLGQGPELLIRYENEEAVDDSQLPKDRFSAERLKGVDSTLKIQPAELGDSAVYLCASSSGDRTYQPQHFGDGTRLSIL.

The chain joins TRBV18 to TRBJ2-2; a possible D gene is TRBD2 (6 bases). Trimming cost V 2 bases and J 2 bases, with 12 bases left between them. The CDR3 consists of 16 residues. Germline values: CDR1 KGHSH, CDR2 LQKENI. This CDR3 reads CASSPTPGTNTGELFF. Written as DNA, the CDR3 is TGTGCCAGCTCACCAACGCCGGGGACTAACACCGGGGAGCTGTTTTTT.

This chain uses TRBV30 with TRBJ2-7; 11 nucleotides match TRBD1. Germline V gene lookup returns CDR1 GTSNPN and CDR2 SVGIG (reference sequence). The CDR3 sequence is 14 residues long. V gave up 3 bases and J gave up 5 bases; unmatched junction bases: 6. The CDR3 sequence: CAWRYGDRGDEQYF. The CDR3 DNA is TGTGCCTGGAGATATGGGGACAGGGGGGACGAGCAGTACTTC. Drawing the rest from reference TRBV30 and TRBJ2-7, the complete variable domain is SQTIHQWPATLVQPVGSPLSLECTVEGTSNPNLYWYRQAAGRGLQLLFYSVGIGQISSEVPQNLSASRPQDRQFILSSKKLLLSDSGFYLCAWRYGDRGDEQYFGPGTRLTVT.